The T cell receptor (beta chain) described here comes from a study of graft-versus-host responses after intestinal transplantation (dated by TCRdb to the early 2020s). Background on the whole study: The transplants that recipients got were multivisceral, liver-intestinal, or isolated intestinal. Anti-thymocyte globulin induction was given to all recipients, followed by maintenance tacrolimus and steroids for approximately 3 years. Bulk TCR-beta CDR3 sequencing was used to track graft-versus-host and host-versus-graft alloreactive T cell clones in the graft, circulation and bone marrow after intestinal transplantation. Alloreactive clones were identified by sequencing pre-transplant mixed lymphocyte reaction products and comparing these products with unstimulated pre-transplant donor and recipient T cells. A cohort of about 25 intestinal transplant recipients, including one retransplant, was enrolled, and a few patients lacking pretransplant specimens were excluded. A peak of at least 4% donor T cells among recipient peripheral blood mononuclear cells was the definition used for donor T cell macrochimerism. Instead of going to the commercial service, samples from a few later patients were sequenced in-house on an Illumina MiSeq and processed with MiXCR.

The research as a whole found: GvH clones turned up in recipient bone marrow, with some appearing earlier in ileal mucosa or blood, a pattern consistent with an intestinal mucosal origin. Conclusions were limited by the relatively low number and heterogeneity of intestinal transplant patients. Peak levels of circulating GvH clones were associated with declines in HvG clones early after transplant. High GvH to HvG T cell clonal ratios were observed in the allografts of patients with donor T cell macrochimerism.

The germline V gene encodes CDR1 SGDLS and CDR2 YYNGEE. V is pared back by 4 bases and J by 1 base, with 8 bases lying between the germline termini. The CDR3 measures 13 amino acids from cysteine to phenylalanine. The DNA shown is the 39-base CDR3, in frame from base 1. Library prep was done by the immunoSEQ multiplex PCR assay. High-throughput TCR-beta CDR3 sequencing of genomic DNA from most patients was performed by Adaptive Biotechnologies. From the authors' description of their analysis: Adaptive's ImmunoSEQ software was the source of the TCR sequencing data for roughly 19 patients, while a few other patients were processed with MiXCR and VDJtools. Because the origin of CDR3 nucleotide sequences shared between donor and recipient could not be assigned, those sequences were removed. Alloreactive clones required at least 2-fold expansion over unstimulated cells and minimum CFSE-low frequency of 0.002% (template counts) or 0.001% (read counts). Clones were considered mappable if detected in sequenced pre-transplant spleen, lymph node, or MLR CFSE-low populations of the donor or recipient. Cumulative frequency of alloreactive clones was calculated as a percentage of all sequences weighted by copy number. In its TCRdb copy, this immuneACCESS table keeps in-frame sequences only and misses some clones. Where compared with another copy, unresolved V genes explain less than half of these, and the others have no known cause. D and trimming were read from the DNA, whereas the V and J calls and clone size are those reported in that table. This sample gives 43,000 or so clones in total; about 95% of them show up just once. The top ten clonotypes cover roughly 1.5% of the sample.

In the first month after transplant, blood samples were collected up to 4 times, and after that at least monthly when available. On this clone itself: There is no known antigen for this receptor. No per-base quality is available; no much larger clone lies one base away.

The receptor's source is a human patient who received an intestinal transplant, so some T cells may come from the graft donor. The specimen was PBMCs, collected 330 to 350 days after intestinal transplant. The sequence links TRBV9 to TRBJ1-1, with the identity of the D gene unclear. The CDR3 has the sequence CASSTAPNTEAFF. The DNA reads as follows: TGTGCCAGCAGCACCGCTCCGAACACTGAAGCTTTCTTT. The reference TRBV9 and TRBJ1-1 proteins fill in what lies around the CDR3, so the full variable domain reads DSGVTQTPKHLITATGQRVTLRCSPRSGDLSVYWYQQSLDQGLQFLIQYYNGEERAKGNILERFSAQQFPDLHSELNLSSLELGDSALYFCASSTAPNTEAFFGQGTRLTVV.